These 9 T cell receptor beta chains were all obtained from the same sample, sequenced in a study of blood T cell repertoires in COVID-19. The table came from immunoSEQ multiplex PCR; TCRdb's copy has only in-frame clones and leaves some out. Among around 68,000 clones listed, less than 85% were seen once. The specimen sequenced was peripheral blood. The receptor source for this set is a man aged 80 or over with active COVID-19.

The V gene is TRBV7-2, the J gene TRBJ2-4, with 11 bases that match TRBD2. The germline V gene encodes CDR1 SGHTA and CDR2 FQGNSA. The CDR3 extends over 14 amino acids. Losses at the gene ends were 5 bases for V and 8 bases for J; bases not matched to a gene: 5. DNA for the CDR3: TGTGCCAGCAGCATACTAGCGGGAGTCGACATTCAGTACTTC. Translation: CASSILAGVDIQYF.

In this sample, this clone turned up once. The rearrangement links TRBV19 to TRBJ2-3, with 12 bases aligning to TRBD1. Germline-derived CDR1 and CDR2 are LNHDA and SQIVND (reference sequence). The trim removed 4 bases at V and 5 bases at J, leaving 7 bases unmatched. The CDR3 is 16 residues long. CDR3 coding DNA: TGTGCCAGTAGTAGATCGGGACAGGGGGCCGGAGATACGCAGTATTTT. Encoded protein: CASSRSGQGAGDTQYF.

The chain links TRBV6-4 to TRBJ2-6; D is ambiguous. The germline V gene has CDR1 MRHNA and CDR2 SNTAGT. The CDR3 length is 13 residues. The V end lost 8 bases, the J end lost 0 bases, and 5 bases lay between the germline ends. In DNA form, the CDR3 reads TGTGCCAGCCAGGTCTCTGGGGCCAACGTCCTGACTTTC. Translating gives CASQVSGANVLTF.

This chain links TRBV2 with TRBJ1-1; 8 bases align to TRBD1. The germline V gene encodes CDR1 SNHLY and CDR2 FYNNEI. The CDR3 contains 14 residues. V lost 6 bases to trimming and J lost 3 bases; unmatched junction nucleotides: 6. The CDR3 DNA reads as TGTGCCAGCAGCCGGACAGGGTTGTACACTGAAGCTTTCTTT. Its translation: CASSRTGLYTEAFF.

This rearrangement joins TRBV18 to TRBJ2-7; TRBD1 aligns across 8 bases. This CDR3 is built from 16 residues. V shed 6 bases and J 2 bases; nucleotides not matched to a gene: 12. The germline V gene encodes CDR1 KGHSH and CDR2 LQKENI. The CDR3 here is CASSLQPGQDAYEQYF. In DNA, the CDR3 is TGTGCCAGCTCGCTCCAACCGGGACAGGACGCCTACGAGCAGTACTTC.

The chain recombines TRBV7-8 with TRBJ2-7; 8 bases are a match to TRBD2. The CDR3 covers 14 residues. The V and J ends lost 2 bases and 5 bases, in that order; junction bases with no gene match: 5. Germline assignment: CDR1 SGHVS and CDR2 FQNEAQ. CDR3 amino acids: CASSLSGGVDEQYF. The CDR3 DNA reads TGTGCCAGCAGCTTATCCGGGGGGGTCGACGAGCAGTACTTC. The entire variable domain, with the rest obtained from reference TRBV7-8 and TRBJ2-7, is as follows: GAGVSQSPRYKVAKRGQDVALRCDPISGHVSLFWYQQALGQGPEFLTYFQNEAQLDKSGLPSDRFFAERPEGSVSTLKIQRTQQEDSAVYLCASSLSGGVDEQYFGPGTRLTVT.

The J gene is TRBJ2-5, the V gene TRBV5-1; perhaps TRBD1 as D (6 bases). Germline lookup yields CDR1 SGHRS and CDR2 YFSETQ. The CDR3 has 14 amino acids. V dropped 4 bases and J dropped 7 bases, with 17 bases sitting between them. The CDR3 DNA reads as TGCGCCAGCAGCAAACAGGGCGCGGTTGTGACCCAGTACTTC. Residues: CASSKQGAVVTQYF.

The CDR3 nucleotides are TGTGCCAGCAGCTGGACAGGGAACACCAATGAGCAGTTCTTC. Translated: CASSWTGNTNEQFF. This chain joins TRBV5-6 and TRBJ2-1; the match to TRBD1 covers 8 bases. V lost 3 bases, J lost 6 bases, and 5 bases stayed unmatched. The CDR3 contains 14 residues. Germline values: CDR1 SGHDT, CDR2 YYEEEE.

The CDR3 is CASSLGQGLNTEAFF. For the CDR3, the DNA is TGTGCCAGCAGCTTAGGACAGGGTCTGAACACTGAAGCTTTCTTT. V usage is TRBV7-2 and J usage is TRBJ1-1; TRBD1 agrees at 7 bases. Germline values: CDR1 SGHTA, CDR2 FQGNSA. This CDR3 is 15 amino acids long. Trimming removed 1 base from V and 0 bases from J; junction bases left unmatched: 2.